This TCR beta chain was recorded in a study of identical twins. In TCRdb, the 5' RACE reads were re-called with MiXCR into one record per CDR3 protein. The data contain some 440,000 distinct CDR3 sequences, about 24% of them singletons. The data also belong to a second study, concerning T cells expressing NK-cell markers.

This receptor was identified in a woman aged 18 to 35 in good health. The sample comprised CD4+ T cells sorted from blood.

As DNA, the CDR3 is TGTGCCAGCAGTAGCTCCGGGACTAGCGGGGGGAAAGAGCAGTTCTTC. Protein product: CASSSSGTSGGKEQFF. The rearrangement uses TRBV6-1 and TRBJ2-1, with TRBD2 matching 15 bases. Germline V gene sequence: CDR1 MNHNS, CDR2 SASEGT. V shed 5 bases and J 10 bases; nucleotides not matched to a gene: 9. This CDR3 region has 16 residues.